Listed below are T cell receptor beta chains from one sample, sequenced in a study of beta chain features in type 1 diabetes. The repertoire was sequenced with immunoSEQ multiplex PCR; TCRdb's copy has only in-frame clones and lacks some. In the table there are fewer than 250,000 clones, 68% of which are singletons. Sequenced material: naive CD4+ T cells from blood. The receptors shown here come from a man aged 25-45 years in good health. CDR3s include the opening cysteine and the closing phenylalanine or tryptophan. D genes are given only for firm matches. Size values are once, few and many counts, or a class for expanded clones, and some rows have none.

clone size	V gene	J gene	D gene	CDR3 DNA	CDR3 protein
NA	TRBV25-1	TRBJ1-3	NA	TGTGCCAGCAGTGACAGGGTCTCTGGAAACACCATATATTTT	CASSDRVSGNTIYF
NA	TRBV14	TRBJ1-6	NA	TGTGCCAGCAGCCCCGGGCGGCAAAATTCACCCCTCCACTTT	CASSPGRQNSPLHF
NA	TRBV7-2	TRBJ2-3	NA	TGTGCCAGCAGCTCCGGGGTGGGAAGCACAGATACGCAGTATTTT	CASSSGVGSTDTQYF
NA	TRBV5-1	TRBJ2-5	NA	TGCGCCAGCAGCTTGAGAACGGGGTCTCCAGAGACCCAGTACTTC	CASSLRTGSPETQYF
NA	TRBV9	TRBJ1-1	NA	TGTGCCAGCTCCGGTGGGATGAACACTGAAGCTTTCTTT	CASSGGMNTEAFF
NA	TRBV2	TRBJ1-1	NA	TGTGCCAGCATCGTCGCTGAGAACACTGAAGCTTTCTTT	CASIVAENTEAFF
few	TRBV30	TRBJ2-2	TRBD2	TGTGCCTGGAAGCGGGAGGGCACCGGGGAGCTGTTTTTT	CAWKREGTGELFF
NA	TRBV4-1	TRBJ1-5	NA	TGCGCCAGCAGCCAAGATTATCGGGATCAGCCCCAGCATTTT	CASSQDYRDQPQHF
NA	TRBV9	TRBJ2-7	TRBD2	TGTGCCAGCAGCGTAGCACAGACTAGCGGGAGGAACGAGCAGTACTTC	CASSVAQTSGRNEQYF
once	TRBV11-2	TRBJ2-6	NA	TGTGCCAGCAGCTTAGATCGCATGATCTCTGGGGCCAACGTCCTGACTTTC	CASSLDRMISGANVLTF
NA	TRBV7-8	TRBJ2-7	NA	TGTGCCAGCAGCTTAGCCTCCCGGGGCTACGAGCAGTACTTC	CASSLASRGYEQYF
few	TRBV2	TRBJ2-7	TRBD1	TGTGCCAGCAAGCGGACAGGGGTAAACGAGCAGTACTTC	CASKRTGVNEQYF
NA	TRBV30	TRBJ1-6	NA	TGTGCCTGGAGTGAACGGCGGGAGGCACCCCTCCACTTT	CAWSERREAPLHF
NA	TRBV25-1	TRBJ2-2	NA	TGTGCCAGCAGTGAAAACACCGGGGAGCTGTTTTTT	CASSENTGELFF
NA	TRBV21-1	TRBJ2-1	NA	TGTGCCAGCAGCACCCAGAAAGACAGGGTTAAGAATGAGCAGTTCTTC	CASSTQKDRVKNEQFF
NA	TRBV30	TRBJ1-2	TRBD1	TGTGCCTTTAACCCTCTGGGACAGGGAATCGGTGGCTACACCTTC	CAFNPLGQGIGGYTF
NA	TRBV6-1	TRBJ2-4	NA	TGTGCCAGCAGAGACAACCTAGCCAAAAACATTCAGTACTTC	CASRDNLAKNIQYF
NA	TRBV7-8	TRBJ2-1	NA	TGTGCCAGCAGCTTAGAGGGGGCTTCGGGAGGAAAAGAGCAGTTCTTC	CASSLEGASGGKEQFF
NA	TRBV30	TRBJ2-7	TRBD1	TGTGCCTGGAGGGACAGGGCGTCCTACGAGCAGTACTTC	CAWRDRASYEQYF
few	TRBV6-5	TRBJ2-7	NA	TGTGCCAGCAGTTCGAGGTCGGCGAGACTTCCCTACGAGCAGTACTTC	CASSSRSARLPYEQYF
NA	TRBV7-9	TRBJ1-1	NA	TGTGCCAGCAGTCCCGATGGGCTGGGGACTGAAGCTTTCTTT	CASSPDGLGTEAFF
NA	TRBV30	TRBJ1-2	NA	TGTGCCTGGAGTGTAAGGGGCTATGGCTACACCTTC	CAWSVRGYGYTF
once	TRBV10-3	TRBJ1-2	NA	TGTGCCGGATACCGGGACGGAAACTATGGCTACACCTTC	CAGYRDGNYGYTF
NA	TRBV29-1	TRBJ2-2	TRBD2	TGCAGCGTTTCCATGACTAGCGGTACCGGGGAGCTGTTTTTT	CSVSMTSGTGELFF
NA	TRBV14	TRBJ1-6	TRBD1	TGTGCCAGCAGCCAGGGACAGCTTAATTCACCCCTCCACTTT	CASSQGQLNSPLHF